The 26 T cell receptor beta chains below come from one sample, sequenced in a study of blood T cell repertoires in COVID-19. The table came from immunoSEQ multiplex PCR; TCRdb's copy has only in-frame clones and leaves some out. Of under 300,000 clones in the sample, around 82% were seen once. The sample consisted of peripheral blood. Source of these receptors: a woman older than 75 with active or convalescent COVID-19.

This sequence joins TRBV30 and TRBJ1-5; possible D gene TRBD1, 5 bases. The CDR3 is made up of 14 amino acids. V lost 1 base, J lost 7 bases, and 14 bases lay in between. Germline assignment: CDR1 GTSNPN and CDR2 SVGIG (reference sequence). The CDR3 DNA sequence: TGTGCCTGGAGTGCCACAGGCCGAGGCCAGCCCCAGCATTTT. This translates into CAWSATGRGQPQHF.

CDR3 protein: CASSPGDGQNSPLHF. The CDR3 DNA reads TGCGCCAGCAGCCCGGGGGACGGGCAAAATTCACCCCTCCACTTT. This rearrangement joins TRBV5-1 to TRBJ1-6; tentatively, D is TRBD1 (5 bases). With 4 bases removed from V and 7 bases from J, the gap between germline ends came to 15 bases. The CDR3 totals 15 residues. CDR1 and CDR2 from the germline V gene are SGHRS and YFSETQ.

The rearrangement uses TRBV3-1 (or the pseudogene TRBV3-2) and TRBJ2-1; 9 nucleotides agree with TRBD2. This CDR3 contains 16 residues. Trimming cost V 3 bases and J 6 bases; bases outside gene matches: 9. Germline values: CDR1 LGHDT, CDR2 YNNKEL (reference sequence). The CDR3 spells CASSHEAGRGGNEQFF. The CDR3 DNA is TGTGCCAGCAGCCACGAAGCGGGGCGGGGGGGCAATGAGCAGTTCTTC.

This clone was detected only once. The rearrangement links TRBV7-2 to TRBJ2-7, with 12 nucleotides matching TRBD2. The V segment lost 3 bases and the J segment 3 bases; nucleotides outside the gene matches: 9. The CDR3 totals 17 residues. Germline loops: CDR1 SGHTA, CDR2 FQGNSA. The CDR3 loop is CASSLTSGSGEYYEQYF. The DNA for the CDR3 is TGTGCCAGCAGCTTGACTAGCGGGAGTGGGGAGTACTACGAGCAGTACTTC.

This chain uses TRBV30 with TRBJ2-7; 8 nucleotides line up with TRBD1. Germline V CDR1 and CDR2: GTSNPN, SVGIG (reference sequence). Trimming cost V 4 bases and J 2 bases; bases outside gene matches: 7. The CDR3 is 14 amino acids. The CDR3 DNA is TGTGCCTGGACACAACAGGGGGGAGCCTACGAGCAGTACTTC. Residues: CAWTQQGGAYEQYF.

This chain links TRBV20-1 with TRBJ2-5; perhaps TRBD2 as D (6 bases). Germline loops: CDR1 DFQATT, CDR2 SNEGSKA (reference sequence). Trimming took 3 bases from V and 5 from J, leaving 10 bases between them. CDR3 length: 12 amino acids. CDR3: CSASGRPETQYF. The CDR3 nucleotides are TGCAGTGCTAGTGGGAGGCCGGAGACCCAGTACTTC.

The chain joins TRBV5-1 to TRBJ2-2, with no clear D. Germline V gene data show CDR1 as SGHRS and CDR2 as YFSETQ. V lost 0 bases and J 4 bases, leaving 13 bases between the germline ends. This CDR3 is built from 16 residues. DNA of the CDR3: TGCGCCAGCAGCTTGGCCATCACGTATAGCACCGGGGAGCTGTTTTTT. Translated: CASSLAITYSTGELFF.

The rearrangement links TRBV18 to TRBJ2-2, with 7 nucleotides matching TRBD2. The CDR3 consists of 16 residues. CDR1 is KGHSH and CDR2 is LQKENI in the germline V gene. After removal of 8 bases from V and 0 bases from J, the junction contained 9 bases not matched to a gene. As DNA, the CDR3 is TGTGCCAGCGGGAGGGGCAGGACCCCGAACACCGGGGAGCTGTTTTTT. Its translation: CASGRGRTPNTGELFF.

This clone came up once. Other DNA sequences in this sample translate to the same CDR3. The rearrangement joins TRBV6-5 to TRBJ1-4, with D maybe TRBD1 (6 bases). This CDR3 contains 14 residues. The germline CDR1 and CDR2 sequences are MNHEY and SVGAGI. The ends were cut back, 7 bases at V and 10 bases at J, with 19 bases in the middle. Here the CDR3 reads CASTSTGGAGKLFF. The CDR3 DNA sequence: TGTGCCAGCACTTCGACGGGGGGGGCTGGAAAACTGTTTTTT.

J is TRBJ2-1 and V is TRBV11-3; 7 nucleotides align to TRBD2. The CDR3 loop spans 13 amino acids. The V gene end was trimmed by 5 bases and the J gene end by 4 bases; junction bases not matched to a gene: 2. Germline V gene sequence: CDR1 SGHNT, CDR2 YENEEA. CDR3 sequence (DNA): TGTGCCAGCAGCCTAGCGGAGTACAATGAGCAGTTCTTC. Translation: CASSLAEYNEQFF. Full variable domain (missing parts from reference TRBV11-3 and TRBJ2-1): EAGVVQSPRYKIIEKKQPVAFWCNPISGHNTLYWYLQNLGQGPELLIRYENEEAVDDSQLPKDRFSAERLKGVDSTLKIQPAELGDSAVYLCASSLAEYNEQFFGPGTRLTVL.

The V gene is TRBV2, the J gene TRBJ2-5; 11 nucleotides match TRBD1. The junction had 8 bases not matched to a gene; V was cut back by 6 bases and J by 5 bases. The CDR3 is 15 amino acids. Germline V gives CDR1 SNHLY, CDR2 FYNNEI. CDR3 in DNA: TGTGCCAGCAGCCCCGGACAGGGGGCTTGGGAGACCCAGTACTTC. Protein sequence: CASSPGQGAWETQYF.

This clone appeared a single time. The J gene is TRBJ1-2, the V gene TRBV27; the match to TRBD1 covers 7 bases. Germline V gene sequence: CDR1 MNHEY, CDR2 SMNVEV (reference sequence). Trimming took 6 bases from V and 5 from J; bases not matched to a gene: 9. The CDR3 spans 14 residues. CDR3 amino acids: CASSPQGEVYGYTF. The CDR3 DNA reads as TGTGCCAGCAGCCCGCAGGGGGAGGTGTATGGCTACACCTTC.

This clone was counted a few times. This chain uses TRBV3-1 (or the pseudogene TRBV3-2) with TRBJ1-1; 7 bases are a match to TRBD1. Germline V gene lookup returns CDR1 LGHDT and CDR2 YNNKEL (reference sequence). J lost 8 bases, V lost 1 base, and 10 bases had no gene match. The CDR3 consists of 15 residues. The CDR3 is CASSQAGGGLAEAFF. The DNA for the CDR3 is TGTGCCAGCAGCCAAGCAGGGGGTGGCTTGGCGGAAGCTTTCTTT.

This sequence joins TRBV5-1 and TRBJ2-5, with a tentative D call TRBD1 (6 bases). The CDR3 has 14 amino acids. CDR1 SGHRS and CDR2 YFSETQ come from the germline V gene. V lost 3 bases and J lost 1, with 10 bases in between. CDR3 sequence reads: CASSSGQSQETQYF. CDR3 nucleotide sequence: TGCGCCAGCAGCTCAGGACAGTCCCAAGAGACCCAGTACTTC.

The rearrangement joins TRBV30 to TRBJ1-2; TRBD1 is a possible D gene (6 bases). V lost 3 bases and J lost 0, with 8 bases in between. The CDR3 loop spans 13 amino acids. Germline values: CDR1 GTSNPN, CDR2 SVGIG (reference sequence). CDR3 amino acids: CAWRDRTNYGYTF. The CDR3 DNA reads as TGTGCCTGGAGGGACAGAACTAACTATGGCTACACCTTC.

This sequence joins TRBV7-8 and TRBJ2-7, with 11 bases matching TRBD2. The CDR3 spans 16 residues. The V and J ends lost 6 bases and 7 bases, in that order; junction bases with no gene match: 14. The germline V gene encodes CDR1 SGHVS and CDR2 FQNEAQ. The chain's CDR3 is CASSTRLAGGPWEQYF. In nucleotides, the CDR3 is TGTGCCAGCAGTACTCGGCTAGCGGGAGGCCCTTGGGAGCAGTACTTC.

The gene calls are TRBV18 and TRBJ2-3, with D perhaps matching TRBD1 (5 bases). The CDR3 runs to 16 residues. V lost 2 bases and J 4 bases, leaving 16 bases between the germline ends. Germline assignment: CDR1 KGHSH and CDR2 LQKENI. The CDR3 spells CASSPYTQGQPDTQYF. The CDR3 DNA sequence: TGTGCCAGCTCACCATATACTCAGGGTCAACCAGATACGCAGTATTTT.

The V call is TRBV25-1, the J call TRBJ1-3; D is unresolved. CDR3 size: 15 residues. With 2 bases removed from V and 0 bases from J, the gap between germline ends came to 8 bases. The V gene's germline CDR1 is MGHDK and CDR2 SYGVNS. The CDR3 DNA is TGTGCCAGCAGTGAAGATCTACTCTCTGGAAACACCATATATTTT. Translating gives CASSEDLLSGNTIYF. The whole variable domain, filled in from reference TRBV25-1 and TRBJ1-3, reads EADIYQTPRYLVIGTGKKITLECSQTMGHDKMYWYQQDPGMELHLIHYSYGVNSTEKGDLSSESTVSRIRTEHFPLTLESARPSHTSQYLCASSEDLLSGNTIYFGEGSWLTVV.

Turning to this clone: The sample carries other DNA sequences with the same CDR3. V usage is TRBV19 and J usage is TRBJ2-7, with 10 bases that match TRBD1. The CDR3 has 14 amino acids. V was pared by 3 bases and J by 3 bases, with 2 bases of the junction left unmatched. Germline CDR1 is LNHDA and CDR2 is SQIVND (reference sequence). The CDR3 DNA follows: TGTGCCAGTAGTATTCGGACAGGGGGCTACGAGCAGTACTTC. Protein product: CASSIRTGGYEQYF.

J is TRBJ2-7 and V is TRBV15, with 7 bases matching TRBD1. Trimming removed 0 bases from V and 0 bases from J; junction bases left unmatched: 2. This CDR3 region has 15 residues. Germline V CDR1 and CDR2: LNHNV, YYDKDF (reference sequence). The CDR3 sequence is CATSREGGSSYEQYF. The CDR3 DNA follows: TGTGCCACCAGCAGAGAAGGGGGCAGCTCCTACGAGCAGTACTTC.

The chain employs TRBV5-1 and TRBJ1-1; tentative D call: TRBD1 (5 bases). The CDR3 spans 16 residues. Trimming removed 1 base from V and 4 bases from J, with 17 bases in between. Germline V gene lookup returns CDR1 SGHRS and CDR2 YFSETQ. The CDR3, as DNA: TGCGCCAGCAGCTTGATGGTGGCGGGGGGGACCACTGAAGCTTTCTTT. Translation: CASSLMVAGGTTEAFF.

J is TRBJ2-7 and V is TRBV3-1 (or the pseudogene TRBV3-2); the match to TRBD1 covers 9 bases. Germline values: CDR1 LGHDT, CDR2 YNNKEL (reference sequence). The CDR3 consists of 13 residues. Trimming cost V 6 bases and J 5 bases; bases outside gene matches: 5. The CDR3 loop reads CASRQQGAHEQYF. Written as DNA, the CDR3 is TGTGCCAGCAGGCAACAGGGGGCGCACGAGCAGTACTTC.

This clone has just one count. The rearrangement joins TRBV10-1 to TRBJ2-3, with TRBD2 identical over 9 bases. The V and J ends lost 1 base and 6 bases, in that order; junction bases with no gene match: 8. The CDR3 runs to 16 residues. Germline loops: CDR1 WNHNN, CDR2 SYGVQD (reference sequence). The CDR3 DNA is TGCGCCAGCAGTGAGTGGGCTAGCGGGAATTCGGATACGCAGTATTTT. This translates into CASSEWASGNSDTQYF.

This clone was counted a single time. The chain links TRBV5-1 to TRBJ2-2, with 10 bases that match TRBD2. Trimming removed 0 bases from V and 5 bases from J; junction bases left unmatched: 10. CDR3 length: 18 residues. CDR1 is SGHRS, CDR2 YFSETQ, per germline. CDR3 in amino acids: CASSLVSQRGGLTGELFF. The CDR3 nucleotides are TGCGCCAGCAGCTTGGTTTCCCAGCGGGGGGGTCTGACCGGGGAGCTGTTTTTT.

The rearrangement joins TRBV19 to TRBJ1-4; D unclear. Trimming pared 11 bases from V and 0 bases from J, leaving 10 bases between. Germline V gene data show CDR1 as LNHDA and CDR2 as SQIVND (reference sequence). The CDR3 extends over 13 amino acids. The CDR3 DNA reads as TGTGCCGCCTCCAGTCCAACTAATGAAAAACTGTTTTTT. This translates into CAASSPTNEKLFF.

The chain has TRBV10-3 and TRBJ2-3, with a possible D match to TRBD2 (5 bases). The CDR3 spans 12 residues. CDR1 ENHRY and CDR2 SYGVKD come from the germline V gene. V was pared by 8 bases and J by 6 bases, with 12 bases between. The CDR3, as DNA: TGTGCCATCGCATTGGGAGCGGATACGCAGTATTTT. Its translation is CAIALGADTQYF.